The next 27 T cell receptor beta chains were all read from a single sample in a study of shared clonotypes between healthy human individuals. Here immunoSEQ multiplex PCR was the method, and the copy in TCRdb shows in-frame clones only, minus some. The data show 1.4 million to 1.5 million clones, roughly 96% seen once. The sequencing input was naive CD4+ T cells sorted from blood. Subset described: CD45RA+ positively selected. The receptors shown here come from a young man in good health.

This chain's CDR3 is CASSLETSMGETQYF. As DNA, the CDR3 is TGCGCCAGCAGCTTGGAGACCTCCATGGGAGAGACCCAGTACTTC. The chain has TRBV5-1 and TRBJ2-5; no clear D. This CDR3 comprises 15 residues. Trimming removed 0 bases from V and 4 bases from J, with 13 bases in between. CDR1 is SGHRS and CDR2 is YFSETQ in the germline V gene.

The chain links TRBV18 to TRBJ2-2; a possible D gene is TRBD1 (5 bases). The V gene lost 5 bases and the J gene lost 0 bases, with 13 bases spanning the gap. The CDR3 is made up of 16 amino acids. Germline V gene sequence: CDR1 KGHSH, CDR2 LQKENI. In nucleotides, the CDR3 is TGTGCCAGCTCAGATTACAGGCACGCGAACACCGGGGAGCTGTTTTTT. It codes for CASSDYRHANTGELFF.

The table lists this clone with a few counts. The identical CDR3 is also encoded by other nucleotide sequences in the sample. The V call is TRBV14, the J call TRBJ2-7; D is unresolved. Per germline, CDR1 SGHDN and CDR2 FVKESK. The CDR3 spans 11 residues. The V end lost 6 bases, the J end lost 0 bases, and 3 bases lay between the germline ends. This CDR3 reads CASSHSYEQYF. In DNA form, the CDR3 reads TGTGCCAGCAGTCACTCCTACGAGCAGTACTTC.

The J gene is TRBJ2-2, the V gene TRBV27; 7 bases agree with TRBD1. The CDR3 is made up of 15 amino acids. The J segment lost 1 base and the V segment lost 7 bases, leaving 6 bases of the junction unmatched. The germline V gene has CDR1 MNHEY and CDR2 SMNVEV (reference sequence). CDR3 in amino acids: CASTWDRENTGELFF. In DNA form, the CDR3 reads TGTGCCAGCACCTGGGACAGAGAGAACACCGGGGAGCTGTTTTTT.

V and J are TRBV13 and TRBJ2-5; the D is unclear. Germline CDR1 PRHDT, CDR2 FYEKMQ (reference sequence). This CDR3 is built from 13 residues. Between the trimmed V and J ends, which lost 0 bases and 5 bases, there was a span of 7 bases. This CDR3 reads CASSLGRAETQYF. CDR3 in DNA: TGTGCCAGCAGCTTAGGCCGGGCGGAGACCCAGTACTTC.

The chain couples TRBV5-1 to TRBJ2-3; D is ambiguous. This CDR3 has 13 residues. V lost 4 bases and J 0 bases, leaving 6 bases between the germline ends. Germline lookup yields CDR1 SGHRS and CDR2 YFSETQ. CDR3 nucleotide sequence: TGCGCCAGCAGCCCTATTAGCACAGATACGCAGTATTTT. It translates to CASSPISTDTQYF.

The gene calls are TRBV28 and TRBJ2-1; 13 bases match TRBD2. The CDR3 consists of 19 residues. V lost 6 bases and J lost 4; bases outside the gene matches: 15. Germline V gene data show CDR1 as MDHEN and CDR2 as SYDVKM. This CDR3 reads CASSRPGLAGSNFYNEQFF. DNA of the CDR3: TGTGCCAGCAGCCGTCCGGGACTAGCGGGATCCAATTTTTACAATGAGCAGTTCTTC.

Only one count was recorded for this clone. The gene calls are TRBV28 and TRBJ2-1, with D uncertain. This CDR3 spans 15 amino acids. Trimming left V 8 bases short and J 0 bases short, with 14 bases between. The V gene's germline CDR1 is MDHEN and CDR2 SYDVKM. This CDR3 reads CASRSQLSSYNEQFF. The CDR3 region has the DNA TGTGCCAGCCGCTCTCAGCTGAGCTCCTACAATGAGCAGTTCTTC.

As for this clone: In the same sample, other DNA sequences code for this CDR3. In DNA form, the CDR3 reads TGTGCCATCAGTGAGGGGGCCCCAGATACGCAGTATTTT. Protein: CAISEGAPDTQYF. The J gene is TRBJ2-3, the V gene TRBV10-3, with D maybe TRBD1 (5 bases). The V end was cut by 2 bases, the J end by 4 bases, with 7 bases between. Germline V CDR1 and CDR2: ENHRY, SYGVKD. The CDR3 contains 13 residues.

This chain joins TRBV28 and TRBJ1-5; 7 nucleotides align to TRBD1. Looked up from germline, CDR1 is MDHEN and CDR2 is SYDVKM. V trimming: 6 bases; J trimming: 5 bases; junction bases outside the gene matches: 10. CDR3 length equals 15 residues. The CDR3 sequence: CASSLTGRGDQPQHF. In DNA form, the CDR3 reads TGTGCCAGCAGCCTGACAGGGCGGGGGGATCAGCCCCAGCATTTT.

The CDR3 DNA reads TGTGCCAGCAGCCAAAGCGGGAGGGTTCAAGAGACCCAGTACTTC. Translated: CASSQSGRVQETQYF. The chain links TRBV7-9 to TRBJ2-5, with 10 bases identical to TRBD2. Looked up from germline, CDR1 is SEHNR and CDR2 is FQNEAQ (reference sequence). The junction had 5 bases not matched to a gene; V was cut back by 5 bases and J by 2 bases. The length of the CDR3 is 15 residues.

This clone was found once. The rearrangement uses TRBV14 and TRBJ1-3; D not certain. V lost 8 bases to trimming and J lost 2 bases, with 16 bases between them. This CDR3 spans 15 amino acids. Germline CDR1 reads SGHDN; CDR2 reads FVKESK. The CDR3, as DNA: TGTGCCAGCGGATCGTTCCGGGGTGCTGGAAACACCATATATTTT. Its protein product is CASGSFRGAGNTIYF. The full variable domain, rest sourced from reference TRBV14 and TRBJ1-3, is EAGVTQFPSHSVIEKGQTVTLRCDPISGHDNLYWYRRVMGKEIKFLLHFVKESKQDESGMPNNRFLAERTGGTYSTLKVQPAELEDSGVYFCASGSFRGAGNTIYFGEGSWLTVV.

The chain links TRBV28 to TRBJ2-6, with a tentative D call TRBD1 (6 bases). The germline V gene has CDR1 MDHEN and CDR2 SYDVKM. Trimming took off 8 bases at V and 2 bases at J, with 10 bases between the two ends. CDR3 length: 14 residues. CDR3: CASRGGTGANVLTF. The CDR3 DNA reads TGTGCCAGCCGTGGGGGCACTGGGGCCAACGTCCTGACTTTC.

The chain combines TRBV21-1 with TRBJ2-3; TRBD1 is the table's D call and was not checked against the DNA. TRBV21-1 represents a pseudogene. The CDR3 sequence is 14 residues long. The CDR3: CASSPPGGTDTQYF. The CDR3 DNA is TGTGCCAGCAGCCCACCAGGGGGCACAGATACGCAGTATTTT.

The V gene is TRBV27, the J gene TRBJ2-1, with 11 bases lining up with TRBD2. Germline V CDR1 and CDR2: MNHEY, SMNVEV (reference sequence). Trimming removed 3 bases from V and 12 bases from J; junction bases left unmatched: 7. The CDR3 is 14 amino acids. The CDR3 nucleotides read TGTGCCAGCAGTTTTAGCGGGAGGGCCTGGGGGCAGTTCTTC. Protein sequence: CASSFSGRAWGQFF.

The chain has TRBV5-4 and TRBJ2-2, with 14 bases that match TRBD2. Germline loops: CDR1 SGHNT, CDR2 YYREEE (reference sequence). CDR3 length: 16 amino acids. The V segment lost 6 bases and the J segment 14 bases; nucleotides outside the gene matches: 15. This CDR3 is CASTAVLGTSGSNLFF. The CDR3 DNA is TGTGCCAGCACCGCCGTCCTCGGGACTAGCGGGAGTAATCTGTTTTTT.

The CDR3 loop reads CASSPRLGASLEQYF. The CDR3 nucleotides are TGTGCCAGCAGTCCTCGGTTGGGGGCTTCCCTCGAGCAGTACTTC. This rearrangement joins TRBV25-1 to TRBJ2-7; a weak D match, TRBD1 (6 bases). Looked up from germline, CDR1 is MGHDK and CDR2 is SYGVNS. The CDR3 is 15 residues long. The ends were cut back, 5 bases at V and 6 bases at J, with 20 bases in the middle.

V is TRBV9 and J is TRBJ2-3, with D tentatively TRBD2 (6 bases). This CDR3 has 14 amino acids. V gave up 2 bases and J gave up 2 bases, with 9 bases separating them. Per the germline V gene, CDR1 is SGDLS and CDR2 is YYNGEE. CDR3 DNA sequence: TGTGCCAGCAGCGTCCTAGCGCTCACAGATACGCAGTATTTT. The encoded protein is CASSVLALTDTQYF.

On this clone: The sample carries other DNA sequences with the same CDR3. The CDR3 protein is CASSYSRGNEQFF. The CDR3 DNA is TGTGCCAGCAGTTACTCAAGGGGTAATGAGCAGTTCTTC. The chain has TRBV6-6 and TRBJ2-1, with a tentative D call TRBD1 (5 bases). The CDR3 extends over 13 amino acids. V was clipped by 0 bases and J by 7 bases, with 7 bases between them. In germline, CDR1 is MNHNY, CDR2 SVGAGI (reference sequence).

The chain joins TRBV29-1 to TRBJ2-2; TRBD1 agrees at 7 bases. Germline V CDR1 and CDR2: SQVTM, ANQGSEA. V was clipped by 6 bases and J by 5 bases; unmatched bases: 9. The CDR3 consists of 14 residues. The CDR3 DNA sequence: TGCAGCGTCGACAGGGATACTGGGACCGGGGAGCTGTTTTTT. Translation gives CSVDRDTGTGELFF.

The chain employs TRBV7-9 and TRBJ1-5; D possibly corresponds to TRBD1 (6 bases). V was clipped by 5 bases and J by 2 bases, with 19 bases between them. This CDR3 has 17 amino acids. Germline V gene lookup returns CDR1 SEHNR and CDR2 FQNEAQ (reference sequence). The CDR3 DNA reads TGTGCCAGCAGCCACAGACCAGGGGCTTGGGGCAATCAGCCCCAGCATTTT. Translating it yields CASSHRPGAWGNQPQHF.

This clone was seen a single time. The genes are TRBV27 and TRBJ2-7; 11 bases match TRBD2. V shed 6 bases and J 7 bases; nucleotides not matched to a gene: 8. The length of the CDR3 is 14 residues. CDR1 and CDR2 (germline): MNHEY, SMNVEV (reference sequence). CDR3 sequence reads: CASRTTSGRGEQYF. The CDR3 nucleotides read TGTGCCAGCAGGACCACTAGCGGGAGAGGGGAGCAGTACTTC.

The CDR3 bases are TGTGCCAGCAGCGTAGAACTAGCGGGAGGTCCCACCGGGGAGCTGTTTTTT. This sequence encodes CASSVELAGGPTGELFF. The V call is TRBV9, the J call TRBJ2-2, with 12 bases aligning to TRBD2. J lost 4 bases, V lost 0 bases, and 4 bases had no gene match. The CDR3 sequence is 17 residues long. Per the germline V gene, CDR1 is SGDLS and CDR2 is YYNGEE. Supplemented by reference TRBV9 and TRBJ2-2, the full variable domain reads DSGVTQTPKHLITATGQRVTLRCSPRSGDLSVYWYQQSLDQGLQFLIQYYNGEERAKGNILERFSAQQFPDLHSELNLSSLELGDSALYFCASSVELAGGPTGELFFGEGSRLTVL.

CDR3: CASGVRTGVSYEQYF. The CDR3 DNA is TGTGCCAGCGGCGTAAGAACCGGGGTTTCCTACGAGCAGTACTTC. This chain connects TRBV6-1 to TRBJ2-7, with D perhaps TRBD2 (5 bases). Germline assignment: CDR1 MNHNS and CDR2 SASEGT. V lost 8 bases and J lost 1, with 18 bases in between. The CDR3 totals 15 residues.

The chain links TRBV6-5 to TRBJ1-5; possibly TRBD1 for D (5 bases). V gave up 5 bases and J gave up 4 bases, with 12 bases separating them. Germline values: CDR1 MNHEY, CDR2 SVGAGI. The CDR3 is made up of 14 amino acids. The CDR3 loop reads CASSAGTGNQPQHF. DNA for the CDR3: TGTGCCAGCAGTGCCGGGACGGGAAATCAGCCCCAGCATTTT.

The chain employs TRBV14 and TRBJ2-2; D may be TRBD2 (6 bases). The V gene's germline CDR1 is SGHDN and CDR2 FVKESK. This CDR3 contains 16 residues. The V gene lost 4 bases and the J gene lost 5 bases, with 17 bases spanning the gap. CDR3 coding DNA: TGTGCCAGCAGCCGGCCCAGCGGAGGGCTTACCGGGGAGCTGTTTTTT. Amino acids: CASSRPSGGLTGELFF.

This chain links TRBV7-9 with TRBJ1-2; D is perhaps TRBD1 (6 bases). V was pared by 2 bases and J by 8 bases, with 18 bases between. There are 15 residues in the CDR3. Germline V gene lookup returns CDR1 SEHNR and CDR2 FQNEAQ (reference sequence). CDR3 nucleotide sequence: TGTGCCAGCAGCTTATTGGCACAGGGAAATGGAGGCTACACCTTC. Amino acids: CASSLLAQGNGGYTF.